This is a list of T cell receptor beta chains from one sample in a study of T cell responses to AZD1222 COVID-19 vaccine. Data came from immunoSEQ multiplex PCR; TCRdb stores just in-frame clones and leaves some out. The table lists 150,000 to 200,000 clones, roughly 90% of them singletons. This specimen was peripheral blood, taken on day 0 of AZD1222 vaccination. The receptors come from an adult in good health. CDR3s include the opening cysteine and the closing phenylalanine or tryptophan. D genes are given only for firm matches. Where a row states a size, it is once, few, many or the class of an expanded clone; other rows omit it.

TRBD1 TRBJ2-5 - TRBV9 TGTGCCAGCAGCCCCCGGGACAGGGGGACAGAGACCCAGTACTTC CASSPRDRGTETQYF
TRBD1 TRBJ2-7 - TRBV19 TGTGCCAGTAGTTCGGCCGGGACAGGGAGCTCCTACGAGCAGTACTTC CASSSAGTGSSYEQYF
TRBD1 TRBJ1-1 - TRBV6-5 TGTGCCAGCAGTTACGACAGGGACACTGAAGCTTTCTTT CASSYDRDTEAFF
- TRBJ2-3 once TRBV10-3 TGTGCCATCCGGCGACAGAGCACAGATACGCAGTATTTT CAIRRQSTDTQYF
- TRBJ1-5 - TRBV6-4 TGTGCCAGCAGTTCAGTGGCGGGGCAGCCCCAGCATTTT CASSSVAGQPQHF
- TRBJ2-6 few TRBV19 TGTGCCAGTAGTATAGTTGGCGAGACTGGGGCCAACGTCCTGACTTTC CASSIVGETGANVLTF
- TRBJ1-2 - TRBV6-2/TRBV6-3 TGTGCCAGCAGTTACCCCATTCCTCGGACGGCGTATGGCTACACCTTC CASSYPIPRTAYGYTF
TRBD1 TRBJ1-5 - TRBV7-9 TGTGCCAGCAGCCCTGGGACAGGGGGCGCAGTTCAGCCCCAGCATTTT CASSPGTGGAVQPQHF
- TRBJ2-1 once TRBV25-1 TGTGCCAGCAGTGAATTAGGTGGGCAGTTCTTC CASSELGGQFF
TRBD2 TRBJ2-3 - TRBV10-3 TGTGCCATCAGTGAAGTGGGTTTAGGGCTAGCGGGGAGCACAGATACGCAGTATTTT CAISEVGLGLAGSTDTQYF
TRBD2 TRBJ2-3 - TRBV18 TGTGCCAGCTCACCTCCTAGCGGGAGCACAGATACGCAGTATTTT CASSPPSGSTDTQYF
- TRBJ2-1 once TRBV28 TGTGCCAGCAGTCGGCGGCGGGGGCTTGAGGGGAATGAGCAGTTCTTC CASSRRRGLEGNEQFF
- TRBJ1-1 - TRBV2 TGTGCCAGCAGTGACGGCAGGGGCACTGAAGCTTTCTTT CASSDGRGTEAFF
TRBD2 TRBJ2-3 - TRBV5-1 TGCGCCAGCAGCCTCTGGACTAGCGGTAGCACAGATACGCAGTATTTT CASSLWTSGSTDTQYF
- TRBJ2-7 few TRBV5-6 TGTGCCAGCAGCTTGGGAGGCCCTTACGAGCAGTACTTC CASSLGGPYEQYF
TRBD2 TRBJ2-1 - TRBV3-1/TRBV3-2 TGTGCCAGCAGCCCCAGCGCCATAGCGGGGGTATCTGAGCAGTTCTTC CASSPSAIAGVSEQFF
- TRBJ1-1 few TRBV24-1 TGTGCCACCACGCTAGGCGCGAACACTGAAGCTTTCTTT CATTLGANTEAFF
TRBD1 TRBJ1-2 - TRBV5-6 TGTGCCAGCAGCTCACCTGGACAGGGGGCGTCCTATGGCTACACCTTC CASSSPGQGASYGYTF
TRBD1 TRBJ1-3 - TRBV7-9 TGTGCCAGCAGCATTATAACAGGGGGCCTCGGAAACACCATATATTTT CASSIITGGLGNTIYF
- TRBJ1-2 - TRBV6-1 TGTGCCAGCAGTGAAGGAATACAGGTTAACTATGGCTACACCTTC CASSEGIQVNYGYTF
- TRBJ2-5 - TRBV28 TGTGCCAGCAGTTTACCTGGCAGGGGAGAGACCCAGTACTTC CASSLPGRGETQYF
- TRBJ2-7 - TRBV6-2/TRBV6-3 TGTGCCAGCAGCCGACAGGAACACTACGAGCAGTACTTC CASSRQEHYEQYF
- TRBJ2-3 - TRBV12-3/TRBV12-4 TGTGCCAGCAGGAGACCCACAGATACGCAGTATTTT CASRRPTDTQYF
- TRBJ1-1 - TRBV20-1 TGCAGTGCCAGGGCCCCACCAGCTTTCTTT CSARAPPAFF
- TRBJ1-6 - TRBV5-1 TGCGCCAGCAGCTCGGCTTTTAATTCACCCCTCCACTTT CASSSAFNSPLHF
- TRBJ2-1 - TRBV4-1 TGCGCCAGCAGCCAAGACCCCTGGGGTGAGCAGTTCTTC CASSQDPWGEQFF
- TRBJ1-2 - TRBV7-9 TGTGCCAGCAGCTACCGGGAGGGTGGCTACACCTTC CASSYREGGYTF
- TRBJ1-2 - TRBV5-1 TGCGCCAGCAGCCCGGGAGGCAGCAGGGGCTACACCTTC CASSPGGSRGYTF
TRBD1 TRBJ1-4 - TRBV5-1 TGCGCCAGCCGACTGGGACAGGGGGTATCTGAAAAACTGTTTTTT CASRLGQGVSEKLFF
- TRBJ1-1 few TRBV27 TGTGCCAGCACCTCCGGCGGGCTGACTGAAGCTTTCTTT CASTSGGLTEAFF
- TRBJ1-2 - TRBV10-1 TGCGCCAGCAGGGCAGTCTATGGCTACACCTTC CASRAVYGYTF
- TRBJ2-3 - TRBV27 TGTGCCAGCAGTCCCCCGGCAGGGGTCTTCGCAGATACGCAGTATTTT CASSPPAGVFADTQYF
TRBD2 TRBJ2-1 - TRBV18 TGTGCCAGCTCACCACTAGCGGGGGTCTCCTACAATGAGCAGTTCTTC CASSPLAGVSYNEQFF
TRBD1 TRBJ1-6 - TRBV2 TGTGCCAGCAGTGAAGTCGGACAGGATAATTCACCCCTCCACTTT CASSEVGQDNSPLHF
- TRBJ2-4 - TRBV21-1 TGTGCCAGCATCGTTTGGGTTGTAGCCAAAAACATTCAGTACTTC CASIVWVVAKNIQYF
- TRBJ1-1 - TRBV7-2 TGTGCCAGCAGAGCTCAGATGAACACTGAAGCTTTCTTT CASRAQMNTEAFF
- TRBJ1-2 - TRBV30 TGTGCCTGGACAACGAGGATGTACGATGGCTACACCTTC CAWTTRMYDGYTF
- TRBJ1-2 - TRBV9 TGTGCCAGCAGCGTAGGAACTTTGGATTACTATGGCTACACCTTC CASSVGTLDYYGYTF
- TRBJ1-4 once TRBV25-1 TGTGCCAGCAGTGACTCCCCCTACAGTTCCAATGAAAAACTGTTTTTT CASSDSPYSSNEKLFF
- TRBJ1-5 - TRBV18 TGTGCCAGCTCACCACTGGGCAGTAGCAATCAGCCCCAGCATTTT CASSPLGSSNQPQHF
TRBD2 TRBJ2-1 - TRBV3-1/TRBV3-2 TGTGCCAGCAGCTTGACTAGCGGGAGGAGGAATGAGCAGTTCTTC CASSLTSGRRNEQFF
TRBD1 TRBJ1-5 - TRBV5-1 TGCGCCAGCAGCTTACAGGGACAGCCCGATCAGCCCCAGCATTTT CASSLQGQPDQPQHF
- TRBJ2-5 once TRBV18 TGTGCCAGCTCACTGAACTCAGTCCAAGAGACCCAGTACTTC CASSLNSVQETQYF
TRBD2 TRBJ2-3 - TRBV15 TGTGCCACCAGCAGAACTTCGGGACTAGCGGGGGGCACAGATACGCAGTATTTT CATSRTSGLAGGTDTQYF
- TRBJ2-1 - TRBV2 TGTGCCAGCAGCGGATATTCGGGGGCCCCATGGTATGAGCAGTTCTTC CASSGYSGAPWYEQFF